This T cell receptor (beta chain) came from a study of CD8+ T cells in alopecia areata (dated by TCRdb to 2017 to 2018). Study-level background: The treated patients, all with moderate-to-severe alopecia areata, were enrolled in an open-label pilot trial of oral tofacitinib given at 5 to 10 mg twice daily. Scalp clonality was compared across normal scalp (n=4), patchy alopecia areata scalp (n=8), and alopecia totalis/universalis scalp (n=8). Patients stayed on tofacitinib for 6 to 18 months and then had 6 months of follow-up off drug so that delayed response and recurrence could be assessed. Scalp tissue and sorted CD4+ and CD8+ peripheral blood T cells from patchy and totalis/universalis alopecia areata patients and from healthy controls were covered by human TCRbeta sequencing. Biopsies were taken from tofacitinib-treated patients at baseline and again at 4 and 24 weeks into treatment, and several of those patients also had a later scalp biopsy. The study used high-throughput TCRbeta sequencing to examine T cell clonal expansion in alopecia areata, in both the C3H/HeJ mouse model and human patients. TCRbeta CDR3 regions were amplified by immunoSEQ multiplex PCR using 35 Vbeta forward and 13 Jbeta reverse primers. RNA was obtained with the PAXgene miRNA kit for fixed scalp, the miRNeasy kit for PBMCs, and the RNeasy kit for mouse skin.

The sample's time point, from its label and the paper: baseline before oral tofacitinib. Peripheral blood and lesional scalp punch biopsies were obtained from patients with alopecia areata. PBMCs were isolated by density centrifugation and stained for CD3, CD4 and CD8, after which CD4+ and CD8+ T cells were sorted on a FACSAria. There are a few counts of this clone. Its antigen remains unidentified. The input lacks base qualities; no much larger clone sits a single base away. The study at large found these results: Shared TCR sequences between patients were less evident than in mice, which may be partly attributable to HLA diversity in the patient population. Compared with normal scalp, lesional scalp had higher clonality and more expanded CD8+ clones, particularly in alopecia totalis/universalis, a pattern that suggests antigenic drive. Unlike mouse skin, which is dominated by gammadelta T cells, normal human skin has resident alphabeta T cells that are also sequenced, and this complicates analysis of the scalp TCR repertoire.

CDR1 and CDR2, looked up from the germline V gene (reference sequence), are MNHEY and SMNVEV. The CDR3 starts with the cysteine, ends with the phenylalanine, and has 12 residues. Here the CDR3 DNA is all that survives: 36 bases in frame from base 1. V sheds 10 bases and J sheds 1 base, leaving 10 bases between their ends. The library relied on the immunoSEQ multiplex PCR assay. RNA was extracted from all samples and reverse transcribed into cDNA as template for TCR sequencing. First-strand cDNA was synthesized using SuperScript III with a 2:1 mix of oligo-dT and random hexamers. A synthetic immune receptor repertoire was used to assess amplification bias, and residual bias was removed computationally. In the authors' own workflow: Raw reads were preprocessed to remove errors, and CDR3 was defined according to IMGT conventions as the region from the conserved cysteine to phenylalanine. Clonality was computed by normalizing Shannon entropy by log2 of the number of productive unique TCRs and subtracting the result from 1. Scalp TCRbeta sequences were cross-referenced with sorted blood CD4 and CD8 repertoires so that the CD4 or CD8 identity of scalp clones could be inferred. Drawn from immuneACCESS, this table holds only the in-frame rearrangements with V and J called that TCRdb kept. Clones are partly lost; checked studies trace under half to an unresolved V gene and leave the rest unexplained. V, J and clone size are taken as reported in that table, and D and trimming were inferred from the DNA itself. Recorded for this sample are approximately 150,000 clones; roughly 66% of them occurred a single time. The ten largest clones represent 11% of the sample.

In this chain, TRBV27 is recombined with TRBJ1-2; the D gene remains uncertain. This sample comprised CD8+ T cells sorted from blood, obtained at week 0. This TCR derives from a human donor with alopecia areata. The DNA sequence is given as TGTGCCACGGGGAGAGATAACTATGGCTACACCTTC. Its protein reads: CATGRDNYGYTF.